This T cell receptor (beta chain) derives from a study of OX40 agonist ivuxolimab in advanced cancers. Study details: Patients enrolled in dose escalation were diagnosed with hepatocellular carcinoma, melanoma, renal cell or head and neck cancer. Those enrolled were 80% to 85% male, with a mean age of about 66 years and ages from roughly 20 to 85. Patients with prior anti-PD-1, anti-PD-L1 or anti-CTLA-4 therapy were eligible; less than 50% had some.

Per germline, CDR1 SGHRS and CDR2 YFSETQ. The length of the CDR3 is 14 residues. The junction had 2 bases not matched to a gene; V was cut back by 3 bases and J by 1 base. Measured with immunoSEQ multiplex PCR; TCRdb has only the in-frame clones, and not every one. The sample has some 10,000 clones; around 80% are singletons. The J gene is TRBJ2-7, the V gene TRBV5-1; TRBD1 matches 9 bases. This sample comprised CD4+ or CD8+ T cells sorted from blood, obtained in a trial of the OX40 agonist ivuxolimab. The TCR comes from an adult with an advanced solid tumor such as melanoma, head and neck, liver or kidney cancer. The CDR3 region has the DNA TGCGCCAGCAGCTCCGGGACAGGGTCCTACGAGCAGTACTTC. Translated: CASSSGTGSYEQYF.